The present T cell receptor (beta chain) was sequenced within a study of CD8 T cells in ankylosing spondylitis. The CDR3 runs 14 residues. V was cut by 6 bases and J by 0 bases, with 12 bases left in between. Comments on this clonotype: Its antigen is undetermined.

Quantitative barcoded 5'-RACE was used to prepare TCR beta libraries. One entry per CDR3 protein results from TCRdb running MiXCR on the 5' RACE reads. This table holds 200,000 to 300,000 distinct CDR3 sequences, 20% to 30% found once. Study-wide findings and caveats: The study looked at matched synovial fluid samples from ankylosing spondylitis patients. Disease-linked clones were reported to be significantly enriched there.

The receptor was derived from a male donor with ankylosing spondylitis or in good health (not recorded which). The sample comprised blood, either unsorted or a sorted T cell fraction (not recorded which). This sequence joins TRBV12-3 or TRBV12-4 and TRBJ2-7; perhaps TRBD1 as D (7 bases). CDR3 in amino acids: CASRPQGGSYEQYF. The DNA of the CDR3 is TGTGCCAGCAGGCCGCAGGGGGGCTCCTACGAGCAGTACTTC.